Listed here are 25 T cell receptor beta chains from one sample, sequenced in a study of blood T cell repertoires in COVID-19. Method: immunoSEQ multiplex PCR; TCRdb's copy keeps in-frame clones and lacks some. The sample carries 150,000 to 200,000 clones, over 70% recorded once. The sample comprised PBMCs or T cells enriched from blood (not recorded which). The receptors shown here come from a woman in her fifties or sixties who had recovered from COVID-19.

This clone was seen only once. The V gene is TRBV7-6, the J gene TRBJ1-2; TRBD1 matches 10 bases. Germline CDR1 is SGHVS and CDR2 is FNYEAQ. The CDR3 contains 16 residues. The J segment lost 7 bases and the V segment lost 1 base, leaving 9 bases of the junction unmatched. This CDR3 is CASSLGDRGSRGGYTF. As DNA, the CDR3 is TGTGCCAGCAGCTTAGGGGACAGGGGTTCCCGGGGTGGCTACACCTTC.

This rearrangement joins TRBV6-5 to TRBJ2-3, with D perhaps TRBD2 (5 bases). V was shortened by 8 bases and J by 0 bases, with 6 bases between the two germline ends. The CDR3 contains 12 residues. The V gene's germline CDR1 is MNHEY and CDR2 SVGAGI. CDR3 residues: CASSGSTDTQYF. DNA for the CDR3: TGTGCCAGCTCGGGGAGCACAGATACGCAGTATTTT.

The rearrangement joins TRBV5-6 to TRBJ1-2; D is perhaps TRBD1 (5 bases). The V end was cut by 4 bases, the J end by 4 bases, with 20 bases between. CDR3 length equals 16 residues. Germline V gene lookup returns CDR1 SGHDT and CDR2 YYEEEE. CDR3 sequence (DNA): TGTGCCAGCAGCCAAGCGCGGGGGAGCGATTCCTATGGCTACACCTTC. Protein product: CASSQARGSDSYGYTF.

The rearrangement links TRBV6-1 to TRBJ2-1, with D tentatively TRBD1 (6 bases). Per the germline V gene, CDR1 is MNHNS and CDR2 is SASEGT. V dropped 3 bases and J dropped 7 bases, with 7 bases sitting between them. The length of the CDR3 is 12 residues. CDR3 sequence: CASSDQGNEQFF. Written as DNA, the CDR3 is TGTGCCAGCAGTGATCAGGGGAATGAGCAGTTCTTC.

The gene calls are TRBV6-1 and TRBJ2-7; D perhaps matches TRBD1 (6 bases). V was cut by 4 bases and J by 1 base, with 17 bases left in between. CDR3 length: 16 residues. Germline V lookup: CDR1 MNHNS, CDR2 SASEGT. CDR3 sequence reads: CASSAVRTGLSYEQYF. The CDR3 nucleotides are TGTGCCAGCAGTGCTGTACGAACAGGGCTATCCTACGAGCAGTACTTC.

The chain is built from TRBV28 and TRBJ2-1, with a possible D match to TRBD2 (6 bases). This CDR3 is built from 13 residues. Per the germline V gene, CDR1 is MDHEN and CDR2 is SYDVKM. The V and J ends lost 8 bases and 1 base respectively, with 9 bases between them. The CDR3 here is CASGTGSYNEQFF. CDR3 nucleotides: TGTGCCAGCGGGACTGGGTCCTACAATGAGCAGTTCTTC. The full variable domain, with the rest looked up from reference TRBV28 and TRBJ2-1, is DVKVTQSSRYLVKRTGEKVFLECVQDMDHENMFWYRQDPGLGLRLIYFSYDVKMKEKGDIPEGYSVSREKKERFSLILESASTNQTSMYLCASGTGSYNEQFFGPGTRLTVL.

This clone was observed once. The J gene is TRBJ1-1, the V gene TRBV18; no reliable D call. Trimming left V 0 bases short and J 2 bases short, with 10 bases between. Germline assignment: CDR1 KGHSH and CDR2 LQKENI. This CDR3 has 15 amino acids. In DNA, the CDR3 is TGTGCCAGCTCACCACCGTCCAGCGGAAACACTGAAGCTTTCTTT. This gives the protein CASSPPSSGNTEAFF. The whole variable domain, remainder taken from reference TRBV18 and TRBJ1-1, is NAGVMQNPRHLVRRRGQEARLRCSPMKGHSHVYWYRQLPEEGLKFMVYLQKENIIDESGMPKERFSAEFPKEGPSILRIQQVVRGDSAAYFCASSPPSSGNTEAFFGQGTRLTVV.

V is TRBV28 and J is TRBJ2-5; 12 bases align to TRBD2. After removal of 6 bases from V and 4 bases from J, the junction contained 3 bases not matched to a gene. The CDR3 loop spans 14 amino acids. The germline V gene encodes CDR1 MDHEN and CDR2 SYDVKM. CDR3 nucleotides: TGTGCCAGCAGCCTAGCGGGAGGGCCAGAGACCCAGTACTTC. Protein product: CASSLAGGPETQYF. Supplemented by reference TRBV28 and TRBJ2-5, the full variable domain reads DVKVTQSSRYLVKRTGEKVFLECVQDMDHENMFWYRQDPGLGLRLIYFSYDVKMKEKGDIPEGYSVSREKKERFSLILESASTNQTSMYLCASSLAGGPETQYFGPGTRLLVL.

V usage is TRBV2 and J usage is TRBJ2-5, with TRBD1 matching over 9 bases. CDR1 is SNHLY and CDR2 is FYNNEI in the germline V gene. CDR3 size: 15 residues. J was trimmed by 2 bases and V by 6 bases; bases with no gene match: 7. The CDR3 DNA is TGTGCCAGCAGCGGGGACAGGGACCTACAAGAGACCCAGTACTTC. This encodes CASSGDRDLQETQYF. Filled out from reference TRBV2 and TRBJ2-5, the complete variable domain reads EPEVTQTPSHQVTQMGQEVILRCVPISNHLYFYWYRQILGQKVEFLVSFYNNEISEKSEIFDDQFSVERPDGSNFTLKIRSTKLEDSAMYFCASSGDRDLQETQYFGPGTRLLVL.

This clone was observed once. CDR3 region: CASSQPGQYYGYTF. The CDR3 DNA follows: TGTGCCAGCAGTCAACCGGGACAGTACTATGGCTACACCTTC. V gene TRBV6-2 or TRBV6-3 combines with J gene TRBJ1-2, with 7 positions matching TRBD1. This CDR3 is built from 14 residues. Germline-derived CDR1 and CDR2 are MNHEY and SVGEGT. J lost 3 bases, V lost 5 bases, and 6 bases had no gene match.

In DNA form, the CDR3 reads TGTGCCAGCAGCTTAACGCTAGCGGGGGTGACTAACAATGAGCAGTTCTTC. Amino acid sequence: CASSLTLAGVTNNEQFF. The chain has TRBV7-3 and TRBJ2-1, with TRBD2 matching over 10 bases. CDR1 is SGHTA and CDR2 is FQGTGA in the germline V gene. V shed 0 bases and J 5 bases; nucleotides not matched to a gene: 7. The CDR3 loop spans 17 amino acids.

This clone turned up a few times. V is TRBV5-1 and J is TRBJ1-4; D is uncertain. CDR1 and CDR2 (germline): SGHRS, YFSETQ. This CDR3 has 14 residues. V lost 1 base and J lost 4, with 8 bases in between. For the CDR3, the DNA is TGCGCCAGCAGCTTGCGCGGAGGTAATGAAAAACTGTTTTTT. It yields the protein CASSLRGGNEKLFF.

In this sample, this clone turned up once. The chain links TRBV5-5 to TRBJ2-1; D gene ambiguous. The CDR3 covers 16 residues. The germline CDR1 and CDR2 sequences are SGHKS and YYEKEE (reference sequence). V shed 0 bases and J shed 1 base, with 11 bases lying between them. CDR3 DNA: TGTGCCAGCAGCTTGGCCCCTAGTCCGTCCTACAATGAGCAGTTCTTC. Its translation: CASSLAPSPSYNEQFF.

The chain carries TRBV6-4 and TRBJ2-3, with D perhaps TRBD1 (6 bases). Germline CDR1 is MRHNA and CDR2 is SNTAGT. The V end lost 6 bases, the J end lost 3 bases, and 19 bases lay between the germline ends. This CDR3 contains 16 residues. CDR3 in DNA: TGTGCCAGCAGAGCGGACAGACAAAAAAATACAGATACGCAGTATTTT. This gives the protein CASRADRQKNTDTQYF.

This chain connects TRBV9 to TRBJ2-1; TRBD2 matches 8 bases. The germline gives CDR1 SGDLS, CDR2 YYNGEE. J gave up 3 bases and V 0 bases, and 2 bases lay outside the gene matches. The CDR3 consists of 15 residues. The CDR3 coding sequence is TGTGCCAGCAGCGTAGTAGCGGGGTTCTACAATGAGCAGTTCTTC. It translates to CASSVVAGFYNEQFF.

The gene calls are TRBV15 and TRBJ2-1; 8 nucleotides align to TRBD2. The V gene end was trimmed by 3 bases and the J gene end by 8 bases; junction bases not matched to a gene: 12. Germline V gene sequence: CDR1 LNHNV, CDR2 YYDKDF (reference sequence). CDR3 length equals 16 residues. The CDR3 DNA reads TGTGCCACCAGCAGGGACTCCGGGACTAGGTTTTATGAGCAGTTCTTC. The encoded protein is CATSRDSGTRFYEQFF. The full variable domain, completed using reference TRBV15 and TRBJ2-1, is DAMVIQNPRYQVTQFGKPVTLSCSQTLNHNVMYWYQQKSSQAPKLLFHYYDKDFNNEADTPDNFQSRRPNTSFCFLDIRSPGLGDTAMYLCATSRDSGTRFYEQFFGPGTRLTVL.

The chain couples TRBV7-3 to TRBJ2-5, with 8 positions matching TRBD2. The CDR3 loop spans 20 amino acids. V lost 1 base to trimming and J lost 0 bases; unmatched junction nucleotides: 16. Germline-derived CDR1 and CDR2 are SGHTA and FQGTGA. DNA for the CDR3: TGTGCCAGCAGCTTAAGACCCCCGGGGGGGCTAGCGGATAACCAAGAGACCCAGTACTTC. Protein sequence: CASSLRPPGGLADNQETQYF.

This chain joins TRBV2 and TRBJ1-2, with 10 positions matching TRBD1. This CDR3 comprises 14 residues. The germline CDR1 and CDR2 sequences are SNHLY and FYNNEI. The V and J ends lost 5 bases and 8 bases, in that order; junction bases with no gene match: 8. The CDR3 loop is CASSWTGGEGGYTF. As DNA, the CDR3 is TGTGCCAGCAGTTGGACAGGGGGAGAAGGGGGCTACACCTTC.

CDR3 in DNA: TGTGCCAGCAGAGAGAGGGTTCCCGGGGAGCTGTTTTTT. It is translated as CASRERVPGELFF. The chain employs TRBV2 and TRBJ2-2; D is perhaps TRBD2 (5 bases). The CDR3 spans 13 residues. Trimming took 6 bases from V and 6 from J, leaving 11 bases between them. Germline CDR1 SNHLY, CDR2 FYNNEI. Variable domain in full (rest from reference TRBV2 and TRBJ2-2): EPEVTQTPSHQVTQMGQEVILRCVPISNHLYFYWYRQILGQKVEFLVSFYNNEISEKSEIFDDQFSVERPDGSNFTLKIRSTKLEDSAMYFCASRERVPGELFFGEGSRLTVL.

V and J are TRBV13 and TRBJ1-2; 7 bases agree with TRBD1. The CDR3 extends over 14 amino acids. Germline assignment: CDR1 PRHDT and CDR2 FYEKMQ (reference sequence). V shed 5 bases and J 10 bases; nucleotides not matched to a gene: 13. The CDR3 spells CASSRRQGRRVYTF. The CDR3 bases are TGTGCCAGCAGCCGACGACAGGGTCGGCGAGTCTACACCTTC.

The rearrangement joins TRBV27 to TRBJ1-1, with D unclear. The CDR3 is 14 amino acids. The germline V gene encodes CDR1 MNHEY and CDR2 SMNVEV (reference sequence). V lost 3 bases to trimming and J lost 1 base, with 9 bases between them. The CDR3 region is CASSFAGTNTEAFF. CDR3 nucleotide sequence: TGTGCCAGCAGTTTTGCAGGAACGAACACTGAAGCTTTCTTT.

The genes are TRBV6-5 and TRBJ2-7; TRBD2 matches 12 bases. The CDR3 consists of 15 residues. Germline V gene lookup returns CDR1 MNHEY and CDR2 SVGAGI. J was trimmed by 1 base and V by 7 bases; bases with no gene match: 5. In DNA form, the CDR3 reads TGTGCCAGCACGCCTGGACTAGCGGGGTCCTACGAGCAGTACTTC. This codes for CASTPGLAGSYEQYF.

This clone was detected a few times. The rearrangement joins TRBV28 to TRBJ2-5, with D possibly TRBD2 on 6 matching bases. The germline CDR1 and CDR2 sequences are MDHEN and SYDVKM. The CDR3 totals 15 residues. Between the trimmed V and J ends, which lost 2 bases and 1 base, there was a span of 11 bases. The CDR3 DNA sequence: TGTGCCAGCAGTTTAGCGGGATTAGGCCAAGAGACCCAGTACTTC. As protein: CASSLAGLGQETQYF.

The count of this clone is one. This CDR3 reads CASSYEASSRVNEQFF. CDR3 coding DNA: TGTGCCAGCAGTTACGAGGCCTCTAGCCGGGTTAATGAGCAGTTCTTC. This chain joins TRBV6-5 and TRBJ2-1, with a weak D call TRBD2 (5 bases). Trimming removed 2 bases from V and 7 bases from J, with 18 bases in between. The CDR3 sequence is 16 residues long. In germline, CDR1 is MNHEY, CDR2 SVGAGI.

The chain carries TRBV28 and TRBJ2-5; 9 nucleotides align to TRBD2. CDR1 and CDR2 (germline): MDHEN, SYDVKM. The CDR3 sequence is 14 residues long. V dropped 3 bases and J dropped 3; count of bases not matched to a gene: 2. The CDR3 DNA is TGTGCCAGCAGTTTTGCGGGGGGGAAAGAGACCCAGTACTTC. Its translation is CASSFAGGKETQYF.